This T cell receptor beta chain was recorded in a study of preoperative IRX-2 immunotherapy in early breast cancer. Treatment meaning: preoperative locoregional IRX-2 cytokine immunotherapy. The germline V gene encodes CDR1 SGHRS and CDR2 YFSETQ. The CDR3 loop spans 16 amino acids. The ends were cut back, 1 base at V and 5 bases at J, with 15 bases in the middle. The protocol was immunoSEQ multiplex PCR, while the TCRdb copy is restricted to in-frame clones and leaves out a portion. Of around 34,000 clones in the sample, roughly four fifths were seen once. The receptor was derived from a human donor with breast cancer. The specimen comprised lymph node tissue, sampled from a patient treated with IRX-2 immunotherapy. The V and J genes are TRBV5-1 and TRBJ1-4, with D maybe TRBD1 (6 bases). Here the CDR3 DNA reads TGCGCCAGCAGCTTGCCGGAACAGGGAGGGAATGAAAAACTGTTTTTT. Translated, it gives CASSLPEQGGNEKLFF.